A selection of T cell receptor beta chains follows, all from one sample in a study of molecular identifiers for immune sequencing clone quantification. MiXCR was run by TCRdb on the PCR reads, yielding one entry per CDR3 protein. Of hundreds of thousands of distinct CDR3 sequences listed, about 23% are singletons. Sequencing input: naive CD8+ T cells from blood, with Jurkat cell RNA spiked in. These receptors all stem from a human donor in good health. Some libraries in this study had Jurkat cell RNA spiked in. The conserved cysteine and the conserved F or W are not part of the CDR3 here.

j_gene: TRBJ2-2
v_gene: TRBV7-9
CDR3aa: ASSPTGGQLTGELF

j_gene: TRBJ2-7
v_gene: TRBV25-1
CDR3aa: ASSVVNWGEQY

j_gene: TRBJ2-7
v_gene: TRBV7-9
CDR3aa: ASSLGAVTYEQY

j_gene: TRBJ2-1
v_gene: TRBV19
CDR3aa: ASRRSGGSYNEQF

j_gene: TRBJ2-7
v_gene: TRBV4-3
CDR3aa: ASSQDLNFYSGSAYEQY

j_gene: TRBJ1-4
v_gene: TRBV12-3/TRBV12-4
CDR3aa: ASSAPTGTIREKLF

j_gene: TRBJ2-7
v_gene: TRBV9
CDR3aa: ASSLGTGYYEQY

j_gene: TRBJ2-7
v_gene: TRBV4-3
CDR3aa: ASSQGSWTYEQY

j_gene: TRBJ2-7
v_gene: TRBV4-2
CDR3aa: ASSQDPVQGHEQY

j_gene: TRBJ2-1
v_gene: TRBV2
CDR3aa: ASGRTGGQF

j_gene: TRBJ2-3
v_gene: TRBV7-2
CDR3aa: ASSLDTADPTDTQY

j_gene: TRBJ1-5
v_gene: TRBV20-1
CDR3aa: SARDQRWGKHSNQPQH

j_gene: TRBJ2-1
v_gene: TRBV11-2
CDR3aa: ASSSGLGAPEQF

j_gene: TRBJ1-1
v_gene: TRBV7-3
CDR3aa: ASSLGPGHQEAF

j_gene: TRBJ2-1
v_gene: TRBV19
CDR3aa: ASNPGTSVEQF

j_gene: TRBJ2-7
v_gene: TRBV5-1
CDR3aa: ASRTGAAYEQY

j_gene: TRBJ2-3
v_gene: TRBV5-4
CDR3aa: ASSLPGGTDTQY

j_gene: TRBJ2-3
v_gene: TRBV4-1
CDR3aa: ASRPPGIHTDTQS

j_gene: TRBJ2-1
v_gene: TRBV5-6
CDR3aa: ASSFSLTSEQF

j_gene: TRBJ2-7
v_gene: TRBV5-1
CDR3aa: ASSSGTGEVEQY

j_gene: TRBJ2-5
v_gene: TRBV7-6
CDR3aa: ASSLSSASQTQY

j_gene: TRBJ2-4
v_gene: TRBV20-1
CDR3aa: SASGRTKNIQY

j_gene: TRBJ1-1
v_gene: TRBV6-5
CDR3aa: ASSSGQGVNTEAF

j_gene: TRBJ2-3
v_gene: TRBV5-4
CDR3aa: ASSLVIATSTDTQY

j_gene: TRBJ2-2
v_gene: TRBV6-5
CDR3aa: ASSYSVGGGTGELF

j_gene: TRBJ1-5
v_gene: TRBV4-1
CDR3aa: ASSQGQGGNQPQH

j_gene: TRBJ2-7
v_gene: TRBV4-3
CDR3aa: ASSQDSAYEQY

j_gene: TRBJ2-3
v_gene: TRBV12-3/TRBV12-4
CDR3aa: ASNGLAGGRTDTQY

j_gene: TRBJ1-5
v_gene: TRBV4-1
CDR3aa: ASSQVVENQPQH

j_gene: TRBJ2-5
v_gene: TRBV9
CDR3aa: ASSKDGGGEAQY

j_gene: TRBJ2-1
v_gene: TRBV4-3
CDR3aa: ASSQNIRGTGATNEQF

j_gene: TRBJ2-3
v_gene: TRBV7-6
CDR3aa: ASSPGLPSTDTQY

j_gene: TRBJ2-3
v_gene: TRBV12-3/TRBV12-4
CDR3aa: ASSLGLAGVSTDTQY

j_gene: TRBJ2-5
v_gene: TRBV14
CDR3aa: ASSQTGTFPYQETQY

j_gene: TRBJ2-7
v_gene: TRBV20-1
CDR3aa: SALLDFPSYEQY

j_gene: TRBJ2-1
v_gene: TRBV28
CDR3aa: ASSPTLDRRNYNEQF

j_gene: TRBJ2-7
v_gene: TRBV4-3
CDR3aa: ASSRNRDSTYKQY

j_gene: TRBJ2-3
v_gene: TRBV30
CDR3aa: AWTLGQGSDTQY

j_gene: TRBJ1-4
v_gene: TRBV7-9
CDR3aa: ASRNRGTNEKLF

j_gene: TRBJ1-5
v_gene: TRBV5-6
CDR3aa: ASSYGPQDQYSNQPQH

j_gene: TRBJ1-1
v_gene: TRBV5-4
CDR3aa: ASSAIGQDTEAF

j_gene: TRBJ2-5
v_gene: TRBV12-3/TRBV12-4
CDR3aa: ASSHSPGRGEETQY

j_gene: TRBJ1-1
v_gene: TRBV7-9
CDR3aa: ASTAAEAEAF

j_gene: TRBJ2-3
v_gene: TRBV4-1
CDR3aa: ASSQSGSGGGTDTQY

j_gene: TRBJ2-3
v_gene: TRBV19
CDR3aa: ASSHAGIYTDTQY

j_gene: TRBJ2-3
v_gene: TRBV5-6
CDR3aa: ASRPGPRTDTQY

j_gene: TRBJ1-1
v_gene: TRBV27
CDR3aa: ASRPLGSLEAF

j_gene: TRBJ2-3
v_gene: TRBV2
CDR3aa: ASSIAGGPSADTQY

j_gene: TRBJ1-4
v_gene: TRBV6-1
CDR3aa: ASCIRGTNEKLF

j_gene: TRBJ1-2
v_gene: TRBV7-3
CDR3aa: ASSPRSWLIGYT

j_gene: TRBJ2-7
v_gene: TRBV6-5
CDR3aa: AGSYTPRTGYSYEQY

j_gene: TRBJ1-1
v_gene: TRBV5-4
CDR3aa: ASSLGSLNTEAF

j_gene: TRBJ1-5
v_gene: TRBV27
CDR3aa: ASSLLFGGNQPQH

j_gene: TRBJ2-7
v_gene: TRBV2
CDR3aa: ASKLAALTYEQY

j_gene: TRBJ1-1
v_gene: TRBV6-2/TRBV6-3
CDR3aa: ASGDSYTEAF

j_gene: TRBJ2-3
v_gene: TRBV7-9
CDR3aa: ASSLVGADTQY

j_gene: TRBJ1-1
v_gene: TRBV3-1
CDR3aa: ASSQRVQGSEAF

j_gene: TRBJ1-1
v_gene: TRBV12-3/TRBV12-4
CDR3aa: ASNQGAWTEAF

j_gene: TRBJ2-7
v_gene: TRBV4-3
CDR3aa: ASSQVLETSVYEQY